This entry features one T cell receptor beta chain sequence. What it binds is unknown. These data come from a study of cytomegalovirus exposure and HLA in healthy donors. Study-wide points: Other equally common chains were less clonally expanded than HLA-associated TCR beta chains, a later analysis showed. Later analysis identified about 17,000 TCR beta sequences associated with HLA alleles, using a false discovery rate threshold of 0.05. In an earlier analysis, productive rearrangement rates for most beta V segments clustered near 87% or 30%.

Primers: 60 Vbeta forward and 13 Jbeta reverse. The method was immunoSEQ multiplex PCR; TCRdb's version includes in-frame clones alone and lacks a portion of them. This repertoire shows under 250,000 clones, 70% to 80% found once; its top ten account for about 3.8%. Sample: PBMCs. This sequence originates from a male donor in good health and CMV-seronegative.

This CDR3 is CASSFGRDTYGYTF. The CDR3 DNA is TGTGCCAGCAGCTTTGGCAGGGACACCTATGGCTACACCTTC. This chain connects TRBV5-6 to TRBJ1-2; TRBD1 is a possible D gene (6 bases). The V and J ends lost 2 bases and 4 bases respectively, with 12 bases between them. Looked up from germline, CDR1 is SGHDT and CDR2 is YYEEEE. The CDR3 has 14 amino acids.